The present TCR beta chain was sequenced within a study of neurological immune-mediated disorders. Study conclusions and caveats: Falling below healthy controls, multiple sclerosis showed the least TCR clonal expansion, while HTLV-1-associated myelopathy showed the most.

It was by 5'RACE with 10-nucleotide random UMIs that the cDNA was made. One entry per CDR3 protein results from TCRdb running MiXCR on the 5' RACE reads. This sample has around 25,000 distinct CDR3 sequences, with more than 20% found just once. Germline trimming cut 5 bases from V and 7 bases from J; bases unmatched to any gene: 15. This CDR3 is 16 amino acids long. Germline lookup yields CDR1 SGHTA and CDR2 FQGNSA. This clonotype was seen at least ten times. Antigen unknown. In Maryland, USA, blood bank volunteers were the healthy controls. Unsorted libraries were prepared from 2 million PBMCs that had been stored at -80 C.

The source is a woman aged 55 to 70 in good health. Sequenced material: PBMCs. The genes are TRBV7-2 and TRBJ1-2; TRBD1 aligns across 8 bases. As DNA, the CDR3 is TGTGCCAGCAGCCTTGGACAGGGACGGGGTTATGGTGGCTACACCTTC. Its protein is CASSLGQGRGYGGYTF.